The 29 T cell receptor beta chains listed next were all sequenced from one sample in a study of blood T cell repertoires in COVID-19. This table comes from immunoSEQ multiplex PCR, and its TCRdb copy is limited to in-frame clones, with some not included. The repertoire includes about 120,000 clones, 85% of them detected once, and 3.5% to 4.5% sits in the top ten. What was sequenced was peripheral blood. Source of these receptors: a man between 60 and 70 years old with acute or convalescent COVID-19.

The rearrangement uses TRBV9 and TRBJ2-3, with TRBD2 matching over 9 bases. The CDR3 covers 18 residues. Germline CDR1 reads SGDLS; CDR2 reads YYNGEE. V lost 3 bases, J lost 4 bases, and 15 bases stayed unmatched. CDR3 in amino acids: CASSDRLAESTSPDTQYF. The CDR3 bases are TGTGCCAGCAGCGACCGACTAGCGGAGTCAACTTCCCCAGATACGCAGTATTTT.

V is TRBV4-3 and J is TRBJ2-1; 10 bases are shared with TRBD2. This CDR3 has 18 amino acids. The germline V gene encodes CDR1 LGHNA and CDR2 YSLEER. The J segment lost 6 bases and the V segment lost 0 bases, leaving 11 bases of the junction unmatched. CDR3 sequence reads: CASSQDPSGSHRGNEQFF. CDR3 in DNA: TGCGCCAGCAGCCAAGACCCTAGCGGGAGCCACAGGGGCAATGAGCAGTTCTTC.

The V gene is TRBV7-2, the J gene TRBJ1-5, with 12 nucleotides matching TRBD1. The ends lost 5 bases at V and 7 bases at J; junction bases unmatched: 6. Germline-derived CDR1 and CDR2 are SGHTA and FQGNSA. This CDR3 is built from 15 residues. In DNA form, the CDR3 reads TGTGCCAGCAGCAGTGGGACAGGGGGCGGACAGCCCCAGCATTTT. As protein: CASSSGTGGGQPQHF.

The rearrangement joins TRBV3-1 (or the pseudogene TRBV3-2) to TRBJ1-1, with TRBD1 as a possible D gene (6 bases). Per the germline V gene, CDR1 is LGHDT and CDR2 is YNNKEL (reference sequence). Trimming pared 2 bases from V and 3 bases from J, leaving 7 bases between. This CDR3 is built from 13 residues. This CDR3 is CASSQTGYTEAFF. In nucleotides, the CDR3 is TGTGCCAGCAGCCAAACAGGGTACACTGAAGCTTTCTTT.

J is TRBJ1-3 and V is TRBV18; D gene uncertain. CDR3 length equals 17 residues. Germline V gene sequence: CDR1 KGHSH, CDR2 LQKENI. V gave up 1 base and J gave up 0 bases, with 13 bases separating them. The CDR3 is CASSPRGGATSGNTIYF. The CDR3 bases are TGTGCCAGCTCACCACGTGGCGGAGCGACCTCTGGAAACACCATATATTTT. Combining the CDR3 with reference TRBV18 and TRBJ1-3 gives the whole variable domain NAGVMQNPRHLVRRRGQEARLRCSPMKGHSHVYWYRQLPEEGLKFMVYLQKENIIDESGMPKERFSAEFPKEGPSILRIQQVVRGDSAAYFCASSPRGGATSGNTIYFGEGSWLTVV.

CDR3 in amino acids: CASSYSGQGKNEQFF. CDR3 DNA sequence: TGTGCCAGCAGTTACTCCGGACAGGGTAAAAATGAGCAGTTCTTC. The chain carries TRBV28 and TRBJ2-1, with 8 positions matching TRBD1. This CDR3 comprises 15 residues. V shed 4 bases and J 7 bases; nucleotides not matched to a gene: 9. Germline V gives CDR1 MDHEN, CDR2 SYDVKM.

The chain couples TRBV2 to TRBJ2-6, with unresolved D. Germline CDR1 SNHLY, CDR2 FYNNEI. V lost 6 bases, J lost 4 bases, and 13 bases lay in between. The CDR3 is 15 amino acids. The CDR3 DNA reads as TGTGCCAGCAGCCCCCGGGTCTCCGGGGCCAACGTCCTGACTTTC. This translates into CASSPRVSGANVLTF.

This rearrangement joins TRBV5-6 to TRBJ2-1; D uncertain. Germline CDR1 and CDR2: SGHDT and YYEEEE. V was shortened by 0 bases and J by 5 bases, with 3 bases between the two germline ends. The CDR3 totals 12 residues. DNA for the CDR3: TGTGCCAGCAGCTTGGGAGACAATGAGCAGTTCTTC. As protein: CASSLGDNEQFF.

V is TRBV24-1 and J is TRBJ2-1; 8 bases are a match to TRBD2. The CDR3 sequence is 16 residues long. Germline V gene sequence: CDR1 KGHDR, CDR2 SFDVKD. The V segment lost 4 bases and the J segment 1 base; nucleotides outside the gene matches: 5. The CDR3 sequence is CATSDPSGGSYNEQFF. The CDR3, as DNA: TGTGCCACCAGTGACCCAAGCGGGGGATCCTACAATGAGCAGTTCTTC.

The sample holds a few counts of this clone. The rearrangement uses TRBV11-2 and TRBJ2-4, with D hard to call. The germline CDR1 and CDR2 sequences are SGHAT and FQNNGV. V lost 8 bases to trimming and J lost 6 bases, with 11 bases between them. The CDR3 contains 12 residues. The CDR3, as DNA: TGTGCCAGCGGGCTTTCTCGAAACATTCAGTACTTC. Its translation is CASGLSRNIQYF.

The gene calls are TRBV2 and TRBJ2-1, with D perhaps TRBD2 (5 bases). Trimming stripped 3 bases from V and 8 bases from J, with 5 bases between. The CDR3 is 11 amino acids. The V gene's germline CDR1 is SNHLY and CDR2 FYNNEI. In DNA, the CDR3 is TGTGCCAGCAGTGATAGCGATGAGCAGTTCTTC. It codes for CASSDSDEQFF.

The chain joins TRBV5-1 to TRBJ2-7; 8 positions agree with TRBD2. The J segment lost 3 bases and the V segment lost 0 bases, leaving 5 bases of the junction unmatched. Germline-derived CDR1 and CDR2 are SGHRS and YFSETQ. CDR3 length equals 15 residues. CDR3 sequence (DNA): TGCGCCAGCAGCTTGGGAGCGGGAGTGAACTACGAGCAGTACTTC. It yields the protein CASSLGAGVNYEQYF.

The chain links TRBV6-6 to TRBJ1-1, with unresolved D. Looked up from germline, CDR1 is MNHNY and CDR2 is SVGAGI (reference sequence). The ends were cut back, 2 bases at V and 1 base at J, with 5 bases in the middle. The CDR3 has 13 residues. This CDR3 is CASSYGGNTEAFF. The CDR3 coding sequence is TGTGCCAGCAGTTACGGAGGGAACACTGAAGCTTTCTTT.

The V gene is TRBV20-1, the J gene TRBJ1-5; no clear D. The CDR3 length is 15 residues. Germline CDR1 is DFQATT and CDR2 is SNEGSKA (reference sequence). The V end was cut by 3 bases, the J end by 6 bases, with 18 bases between. CDR3 protein: CSASASSVSRQPQHF. The CDR3 nucleotides read TGCAGTGCTAGTGCCTCTTCGGTATCTCGTCAGCCCCAGCATTTT.

This chain joins TRBV2 and TRBJ2-7; unclear D gene. Trimming removed 4 bases from V and 6 bases from J, with 10 bases in between. CDR3 size: 12 residues. Germline V gives CDR1 SNHLY, CDR2 FYNNEI. The CDR3 DNA is TGTGCCAGCAGTGTGAGTCGTTCCGAGCAGTACTTC. As protein: CASSVSRSEQYF.

CDR3 region: CASSPGTGIDNEQFF. DNA of the CDR3: TGTGCCAGCAGTCCGGGGACTGGGATAGATAATGAGCAGTTCTTC. J is TRBJ2-1 and V is TRBV11-3, with D possibly being TRBD2 (6 bases). Trimming removed 6 bases from V and 7 bases from J, with 19 bases in between. This CDR3 region has 15 residues. Germline V CDR1 and CDR2: SGHNT, YENEEA. The entire variable domain, with the rest obtained from reference TRBV11-3 and TRBJ2-1, is as follows: EAGVVQSPRYKIIEKKQPVAFWCNPISGHNTLYWYLQNLGQGPELLIRYENEEAVDDSQLPKDRFSAERLKGVDSTLKIQPAELGDSAVYLCASSPGTGIDNEQFFGPGTRLTVL.

This clone appeared a single time. The V and J genes are TRBV6-1 and TRBJ1-2, with D possibly TRBD1 on 6 matching bases. V lost 0 bases and J lost 0, with 11 bases in between. CDR1 and CDR2 from the germline V gene are MNHNS and SASEGT. This CDR3 is 16 amino acids long. The CDR3 DNA reads as TGTGCCAGCAGTGAAGCGCGGGGGGCGGCTAACTATGGCTACACCTTC. This sequence encodes CASSEARGAANYGYTF.

CDR3 bases: TGTGCCAGTAGTATGGGACAGGGGGCAATCAATCCCCAGCATTTT. Protein sequence: CASSMGQGAINPQHF. This chain uses TRBV19 with TRBJ1-5; 12 bases align to TRBD1. With V trimmed by 3 bases and J by 10 bases, 7 bases remained unmatched. The CDR3 totals 15 residues. Looked up from germline, CDR1 is LNHDA and CDR2 is SQIVND (reference sequence).

This CDR3 reads CASSQDGDRTQPQHF. The CDR3 nucleotides are TGTGCCAGCAGCCAAGATGGCGACAGGACTCAGCCCCAGCATTTT. The chain uses TRBV4-2 and TRBJ1-5; possible D gene TRBD1, 6 bases. Looked up from germline, CDR1 is LGHNA and CDR2 is YNFKEQ. V was clipped by 0 bases and J by 6 bases, with 12 bases between them. The CDR3 totals 15 residues.

The CDR3 region has the DNA TGTGCCAGCAGCCACCAGCCGGGACAGGGGGCCTACTACGAGCAGTACTTC. Translating it yields CASSHQPGQGAYYEQYF. The chain recombines TRBV7-9 with TRBJ2-7; 12 nucleotides agree with TRBD1. This CDR3 comprises 17 residues. Germline lookup yields CDR1 SEHNR and CDR2 FQNEAQ (reference sequence). J lost 3 bases, V lost 5 bases, and 11 bases had no gene match.

J is TRBJ2-1 and V is TRBV4-3; TRBD2 matches 11 bases. The ends lost 7 bases at V and 7 bases at J; junction bases unmatched: 9. The CDR3 runs 15 residues. From germline, CDR1 is LGHNA and CDR2 YSLEER. The CDR3 loop is CASKPRLAGWNEQFF. The CDR3 coding sequence is TGCGCCAGCAAGCCAAGACTAGCGGGGTGGAATGAGCAGTTCTTC.

The V and J genes are TRBV30 and TRBJ1-5; no clear D. The CDR3 covers 11 residues. Trimming left V 0 bases short and J 11 bases short, with 8 bases between. The germline V gene has CDR1 GTSNPN and CDR2 SVGIG (reference sequence). The CDR3 loop is CAWSVGGTQHF. In nucleotides, the CDR3 is TGTGCCTGGAGTGTAGGAGGGACCCAGCATTTT.

The rearrangement links TRBV7-9 to TRBJ2-5; maybe TRBD1 (5 bases). This CDR3 contains 13 residues. The germline gives CDR1 SEHNR, CDR2 FQNEAQ (reference sequence). V shed 7 bases and J shed 8 bases, with 17 bases lying between them. The CDR3 protein is CASTPGSQGTQYF. CDR3 coding DNA: TGTGCCAGCACCCCCGGCTCTCAGGGAACCCAGTACTTC.

V gene TRBV30 combines with J gene TRBJ2-7; D is undetermined. V was cut by 2 bases and J by 2 bases, with 10 bases left in between. The CDR3 is 13 amino acids. In germline, CDR1 is GTSNPN, CDR2 SVGIG (reference sequence). The CDR3 region is CAWSPLVPYEQYF. The CDR3 region has the DNA TGTGCCTGGAGTCCTCTAGTCCCCTACGAGCAGTACTTC. Variable domain in full (rest from reference TRBV30 and TRBJ2-7): SQTIHQWPATLVQPVGSPLSLECTVEGTSNPNLYWYRQAAGRGLQLLFYSVGIGQISSEVPQNLSASRPQDRQFILSSKKLLLSDSGFYLCAWSPLVPYEQYFGPGTRLTVT.

This chain uses TRBV19 with TRBJ2-5; TRBD1 agrees at 7 bases. The CDR3 totals 15 residues. The germline CDR1 and CDR2 sequences are LNHDA and SQIVND (reference sequence). The trim removed 6 bases at V and 2 bases at J, leaving 9 bases unmatched. The DNA of the CDR3 is TGTGCCAGTAGCTTCCGGTGGACAGGTCAAGAGACCCAGTACTTC. This encodes CASSFRWTGQETQYF. The full variable domain, in which reference TRBV19 and TRBJ2-5 provide the parts outside the CDR3, is DGGITQSPKYLFRKEGQNVTLSCEQNLNHDAMYWYRQDPGQGLRLIYYSQIVNDFQKGDIAEGYSVSREKKESFPLTVTSAQKNPTAFYLCASSFRWTGQETQYFGPGTRLLVL.

V is TRBV24-1 and J is TRBJ2-1; 11 bases match TRBD2. The germline gives CDR1 KGHDR, CDR2 SFDVKD. The CDR3 totals 15 residues. Losses at the gene ends were 4 bases for V and 3 bases for J; bases not matched to a gene: 1. The CDR3: CATSDTSGSYNEQFF. CDR3 DNA: TGTGCCACCAGTGACACTAGCGGGAGCTACAATGAGCAGTTCTTC.

The chain couples TRBV9 to TRBJ2-7; 7 bases map to TRBD1. The CDR3 has 16 residues. Germline V gene sequence: CDR1 SGDLS, CDR2 YYNGEE. The V and J ends lost 3 bases and 4 bases, in that order; junction bases with no gene match: 13. For the CDR3, the DNA is TGTGCCAGCAGCGCCTCCGGGACAGCGACTTCATACGAGCAGTACTTC. This encodes CASSASGTATSYEQYF.

This clone came up a few times. The chain has TRBV9 and TRBJ2-7; 7 positions match TRBD2. The CDR3 extends over 16 amino acids. Trimming cost V 0 bases and J 3 bases; bases outside gene matches: 9. The germline CDR1 and CDR2 sequences are SGDLS and YYNGEE. CDR3 in amino acids: CASSVGGTGLIYEQYF. In nucleotides, the CDR3 is TGTGCCAGCAGCGTAGGAGGGACGGGACTAATCTACGAGCAGTACTTC.

The rearrangement links TRBV30 to TRBJ1-2; D not resolved. Between the trimmed V and J ends, which lost 4 bases and 8 bases, there was a span of 14 bases. The CDR3 contains 12 residues. Germline V gene sequence: CDR1 GTSNPN, CDR2 SVGIG (reference sequence). CDR3 protein: CAWTPQGVGYTF. The CDR3 DNA follows: TGTGCCTGGACCCCACAAGGAGTGGGCTACACCTTC.